The present T cell receptor beta chain was sequenced within a study of T cell clonality in common variable immunodeficiency. The sample holds many counts of this clone. Its antigen is still unknown. The read gets to within 3 residues of the CDR3 end, and the germline J gene fills in the rest. Study-wide findings and caveats: In common variable immunodeficiency, TCR beta chains reportedly carried fewer deletions and N-nucleotide insertions. Fewer TCRbeta clones were shared among CVID subjects than controls. Patient heterogeneity in the CVID cohort limited correlations between repertoire features and clinical complications.

Equal genomic DNA amounts from CVID and control samples were sequenced. Clones were sequenced by immunoSEQ multiplex PCR, and TCRdb holds only the in-frame ones, with some missing. There are roughly 42,000 clones in the sample, none observed a single time. CDR1 MNHEY and CDR2 SVGEGT come from the germline V gene. The ends lost 4 bases at V and 8 bases at J; junction bases unmatched: 8. This CDR3 is built from 14 residues. V gene TRBV6-2 or TRBV6-3 combines with J gene TRBJ2-3, with 8 bases fitting TRBD1. Material for sequencing was peripheral blood mononuclear cells. This TCR came from a person aged 18 to 75 in good health. The part of the CDR3 DNA that was read is TGTGCCAGCAGTTTCACAGGGGGATGGGGTACG. It yields the protein CASSFTGGWGT. The CDR3 in full is CASSFTGGWGTQYF.